Presented here are 13 T cell receptor beta chains from one specimen sequenced in a study of CD4 T cells in relation to SARS-CoV-2 and coronaviruses. For these TCRs, the target antigens are not known. Only in-frame clones appear in the TCRdb table, and some are missing; sequencing was by immunoSEQ multiplex PCR. The data hold 35,000 or so clones, with approximately 80% observed a single time. The sequencing input was memory CD4+ T cells from PBMCs, cultured in vitro. The receptors originated from an adult with COVID-19.

V is TRBV5-4 and J is TRBJ2-1; D is uncertain. This CDR3 region has 13 residues. Germline assignment: CDR1 SGHNT and CDR2 YYREEE (reference sequence). The V and J ends lost 0 bases and 5 bases respectively, with 6 bases between them. Here the CDR3 reads CASSLVGNNEQFF. The CDR3 region has the DNA TGTGCCAGCAGCTTGGTAGGGAACAATGAGCAGTTCTTC.

The V call is TRBV3-1 (or the pseudogene TRBV3-2), the J call TRBJ2-7, with D possibly TRBD1 on 7 matching bases. Trimming shortened V by 0 bases and J by 2 bases, and 14 bases separated the two germline ends. The germline CDR1 and CDR2 sequences are LGHDT and YNNKEL (reference sequence). This CDR3 is 16 amino acids long. The DNA for the CDR3 is TGTGCCAGCAGCCAAGAAGACAGGGACTCAGCCTACGAGCAGTACTTC. It is translated as CASSQEDRDSAYEQYF.

There are a few counts of this clone. The chain links TRBV13 to TRBJ2-5, with 9 bases aligning to TRBD2. Germline V gene lookup returns CDR1 PRHDT and CDR2 FYEKMQ (reference sequence). Trimming removed 3 bases from V and 4 bases from J; junction bases left unmatched: 3. This CDR3 comprises 14 residues. CDR3 coding DNA: TGTGCCAGCAGCTTCGGCGGGAGGGGAGAGACCCAGTACTTC. Its translation is CASSFGGRGETQYF.

This chain connects TRBV4-3 to TRBJ2-7; D remains ambiguous. V dropped 0 bases and J dropped 8 bases, with 11 bases sitting between them. Germline lookup yields CDR1 LGHNA and CDR2 YSLEER. The CDR3 spans 13 residues. CDR3 bases: TGCGCCAGCAGCCAAGAACTCGGACCGCAGCAGTACTTC. Its protein is CASSQELGPQQYF.

The genes are TRBV24-1 and TRBJ2-1, with 7 bases fitting TRBD2. Per the germline V gene, CDR1 is KGHDR and CDR2 is SFDVKD. With V trimmed by 0 bases and J by 6 bases, 7 bases remained unmatched. CDR3 size: 16 residues. The CDR3 sequence: CATSDLLAAQANEQFF. In nucleotides, the CDR3 is TGTGCCACCAGTGATTTGCTAGCGGCCCAAGCCAATGAGCAGTTCTTC.

On this clone itself: This same CDR3 is encoded by further DNA sequences in the sample. The rearrangement joins TRBV5-1 to TRBJ1-3; possible D gene TRBD1, 5 bases. The V gene's germline CDR1 is SGHRS and CDR2 YFSETQ. V was trimmed by 0 bases and J by 2 bases, leaving 9 bases between them. This CDR3 is built from 15 residues. CDR3 coding DNA: TGCGCCAGCAGCTTGGCCGGGGGAACTGGAAACACCATATATTTT. This sequence encodes CASSLAGGTGNTIYF.

This clone has only a few counts. J is TRBJ1-6 and V is TRBV7-2, with 9 bases matching TRBD1. The CDR3 is 16 amino acids. The trim removed 1 base at V and 8 bases at J, leaving 6 bases unmatched. CDR1 is SGHTA, CDR2 FQGNSA, per germline. CDR3 coding DNA: TGTGCCAGCAGCTTAGGAGGGACAGGGAGTGATTCACCCCTCCACTTT. It translates to CASSLGGTGSDSPLHF.

The chain couples TRBV6-4 to TRBJ2-3; 8 bases are a match to TRBD2. Germline lookup yields CDR1 MRHNA and CDR2 SNTAGT. The V and J ends lost 4 bases and 3 bases, in that order; junction bases with no gene match: 3. The CDR3 spans 14 residues. The CDR3 region has the DNA TGTGCCAGCAGTGCGGGAGGGCCAACAGATACGCAGTATTTT. Its protein is CASSAGGPTDTQYF.

The chain has TRBV7-3 and TRBJ2-5; 7 bases are shared with TRBD1. The germline gives CDR1 SGHTA, CDR2 FQGTGA. The CDR3 consists of 15 residues. J lost 4 bases, V lost 1 base, and 6 bases had no gene match. The CDR3 loop is CASSLKVTGRETQYF. CDR3 sequence (DNA): TGTGCCAGCAGCTTAAAAGTGACAGGGCGAGAGACCCAGTACTTC.

CDR3 sequence (DNA): TGCGCCAGCAGCTTGGGCAGGGATAATGAAAAACTGTTTTTT. This sequence encodes CASSLGRDNEKLFF. The chain joins TRBV5-1 to TRBJ1-4; D is possibly TRBD1 (5 bases). This CDR3 has 14 residues. Germline V gives CDR1 SGHRS, CDR2 YFSETQ. Trimming stripped 0 bases from V and 4 bases from J, with 7 bases between.

This clone was detected only a few times. V gene TRBV28 combines with J gene TRBJ2-7, with 9 bases fitting TRBD1. Germline assignment: CDR1 MDHEN and CDR2 SYDVKM. The CDR3 is 14 amino acids. After removal of 5 bases from V and 4 bases from J, the junction contained 6 bases not matched to a gene. The CDR3 DNA sequence: TGTGCCAGCAGTACAGGGGGCGGTTTGTACGAGCAGTACTTC. Translated: CASSTGGGLYEQYF.

The chain links TRBV6-2 or TRBV6-3 to TRBJ2-7; 9 bases match TRBD1. Germline V lookup: CDR1 MNHEY, CDR2 SVGEGT. The CDR3 spans 15 residues. The J segment lost 6 bases and the V segment lost 4 bases, leaving 10 bases of the junction unmatched. CDR3 sequence reads: CASSSTGTGRSEQYF. The CDR3 bases are TGTGCCAGCAGTTCCACCGGGACAGGGCGTAGCGAGCAGTACTTC.

CDR3 protein: CASSDTGTPTYEQYF. CDR3 DNA: TGTGCCAGCAGTGATACTGGGACACCTACCTACGAGCAGTACTTC. The chain joins TRBV6-1 to TRBJ2-7, with D possibly matching TRBD1 (6 bases). Trimming stripped 3 bases from V and 2 bases from J, with 14 bases between. CDR3 length equals 15 residues. Germline V gene data show CDR1 as MNHNS and CDR2 as SASEGT.